This T cell receptor beta chain originates from a study of graft-versus-host responses after intestinal transplantation. Broader study findings: Recipient-marrow GvH clones were detected, some having first appeared in ileum or blood.

Trimming removed 1 base from V and 2 bases from J, with 13 bases in between. Germline V gives CDR1 SGHNT, CDR2 YYREEE (reference sequence). This CDR3 is 15 amino acids long. Plating combined about 200,000 CFSE-labeled responder cells with about 200,000 irradiated, violet-dye-labeled stimulator cells. Sequenced by immunoSEQ multiplex PCR; TCRdb stores in-frame clones only, minus some. The sample carries about 15,000 clones, roughly a third recorded once. Notes on this clone: In this CDR3 the conserved last residue, phenylalanine or tryptophan, is missing, so a read error is likely.

This specimen was alloreactive CD4+ T cells from a mixed lymphocyte reaction culture, taken before intestinal transplant. Subset denoted: CFSE-low proliferating T cells sorted from roughly six-day pre-transplant mixed lymphocyte reaction (GvH or HvG direction). The chain joins TRBV5-4 to TRBJ2-7; tentatively, D is TRBD1 or TRBD2 (6 bases each). The TCR comes from a human patient who received an intestinal transplant. Written as DNA, the CDR3 is TGTGCCAGCAGCTTGCAGGCTAGGGGGGCCTACGAGCAGTACCTC. Translating it yields CASSLQARGAYEQYL.